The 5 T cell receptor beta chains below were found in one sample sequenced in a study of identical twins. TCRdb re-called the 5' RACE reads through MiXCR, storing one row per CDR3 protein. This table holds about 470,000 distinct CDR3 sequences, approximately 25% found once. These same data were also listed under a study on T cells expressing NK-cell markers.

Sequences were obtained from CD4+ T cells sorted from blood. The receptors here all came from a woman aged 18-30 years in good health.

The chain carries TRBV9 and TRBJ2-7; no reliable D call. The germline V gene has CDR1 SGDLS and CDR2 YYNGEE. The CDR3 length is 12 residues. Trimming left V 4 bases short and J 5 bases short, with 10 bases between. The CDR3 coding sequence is TGTGCCAGCAGCCCAGGCACTAACGAGCAGTACTTC. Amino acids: CASSPGTNEQYF.

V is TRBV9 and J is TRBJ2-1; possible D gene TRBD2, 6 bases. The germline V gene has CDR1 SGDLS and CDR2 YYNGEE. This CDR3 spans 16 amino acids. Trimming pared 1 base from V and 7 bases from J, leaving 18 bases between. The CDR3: CASSVRRREAYNEQFF. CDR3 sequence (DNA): TGTGCCAGCAGCGTACGCAGGAGGGAAGCATATAATGAGCAGTTCTTC.

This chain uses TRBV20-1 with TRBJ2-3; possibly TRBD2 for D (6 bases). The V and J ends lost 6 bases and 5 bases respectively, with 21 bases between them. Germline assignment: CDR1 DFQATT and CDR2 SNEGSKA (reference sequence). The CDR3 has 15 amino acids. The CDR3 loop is CSATGLGAGRDTQYF. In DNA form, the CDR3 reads TGCAGTGCCACCGGCCTTGGGGCGGGGCGAGATACGCAGTATTTT.

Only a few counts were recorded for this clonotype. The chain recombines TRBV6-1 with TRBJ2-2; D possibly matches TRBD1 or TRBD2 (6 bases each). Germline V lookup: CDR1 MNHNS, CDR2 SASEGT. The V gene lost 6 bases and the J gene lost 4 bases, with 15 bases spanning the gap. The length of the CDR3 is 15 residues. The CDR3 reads CASSRTGRFTGELFF. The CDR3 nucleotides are TGTGCCAGCAGCCGCACAGGGAGGTTCACCGGGGAGCTGTTTTTT.

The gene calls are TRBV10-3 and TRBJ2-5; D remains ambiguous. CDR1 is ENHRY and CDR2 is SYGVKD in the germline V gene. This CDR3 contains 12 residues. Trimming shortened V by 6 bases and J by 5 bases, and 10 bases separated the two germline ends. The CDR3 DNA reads TGTGCCATCAGCGCGTTTTCTGAGACCCAGTACTTC. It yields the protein CAISAFSETQYF.